Listed here are 21 T cell receptor beta chains from one sample, sequenced in a study of T cells in Graves' hyperthyroidism and ophthalmopathy. Template material for amplifying TCR beta CDR3 regions consisted of RNA transcripts. First-round RT-PCR with HTBI primers amplified the TCR CDR3 region. Each CDR3 protein gets one entry after TCRdb re-called the multiplex PCR reads with MiXCR. There are approximately 430,000 distinct CDR3 sequences in the sample; less than 20% occur only once, and approximately 8% lies in the top ten. The sample was blood. Source of these receptors: a woman between 18 and 30 years old with Graves' hyperthyroidism.

The chain employs TRBV13 and TRBJ1-1; D remains unclear. V was shortened by 7 bases and J by 7 bases, with 13 bases between the two germline ends. From germline, CDR1 is PRHDT and CDR2 FYEKMQ (reference sequence). This CDR3 comprises 12 residues. CDR3 region: CASNEPGIEAFF. CDR3 coding DNA: TGTGCCAGCAACGAGCCGGGAATTGAAGCTTTCTTT.

This clonotype was recorded many times. This rearrangement joins TRBV6-1 to TRBJ2-1; TRBD2 aligns across 10 bases. J lost 7 bases, V lost 6 bases, and 6 bases had no gene match. The V gene's germline CDR1 is MNHNS and CDR2 SASEGT. The CDR3 is 14 amino acids. The CDR3 protein is CASRASGRRNEQFF. The DNA of the CDR3 is TGTGCCAGCAGGGCTAGCGGGAGAAGAAATGAGCAGTTCTTC.

The V and J genes are TRBV4-1 and TRBJ2-7, with unresolved D. CDR1 and CDR2 (germline): MGHRA, YSYEKL. The CDR3 length is 14 residues. V was clipped by 0 bases and J by 5 bases, with 11 bases between them. Here the CDR3 DNA reads TGCGCCAGCAGCCAAGATGTAAGGGTCCACGAGCAGTACTTC. Its protein product is CASSQDVRVHEQYF.

This clonotype was observed at least ten times. The chain employs TRBV30 and TRBJ2-7; D remains unclear. From germline, CDR1 is GTSNPN and CDR2 SVGIG (reference sequence). The CDR3 is 11 residues long. The germline V and J ends were trimmed by 1 base and 9 bases, with 10 bases remaining between them. The CDR3 sequence is CAWSGQLGQYF. CDR3 in DNA: TGTGCCTGGAGTGGCCAGCTCGGGCAGTACTTC.

The chain uses TRBV30 and TRBJ2-1; D not certain. The CDR3 has 14 amino acids. Trimming stripped 0 bases from V and 7 bases from J, with 13 bases between. Germline lookup yields CDR1 GTSNPN and CDR2 SVGIG (reference sequence). CDR3 bases: TGTGCCTGGAGTGTCTTGGCGGTGGGGAATGAGCAGTTCTTC. Translated, it gives CAWSVLAVGNEQFF.

The chain links TRBV6-1 to TRBJ2-3; possible D gene TRBD2, 5 bases. V was clipped by 8 bases and J by 1 base, with 13 bases between them. CDR1 is MNHNS, CDR2 SASEGT, per germline. The CDR3 is made up of 14 amino acids. CDR3 protein: CASEGRGRTDTQYF. In DNA form, the CDR3 reads TGTGCCAGCGAGGGCCGCGGCCGCACAGATACGCAGTATTTT.

This rearrangement joins TRBV2 to TRBJ1-3; 10 positions agree with TRBD1. The germline gives CDR1 SNHLY, CDR2 FYNNEI. This CDR3 region has 16 residues. V lost 8 bases and J lost 2; bases outside the gene matches: 9. The CDR3 is CASGGDRGSAGNTIYF. CDR3 sequence (DNA): TGTGCCAGCGGGGGGGACAGGGGATCGGCTGGAAACACCATATATTTT.

In its sample, this clonotype was seen many times. The rearrangement joins TRBV6-1 to TRBJ1-2; D is perhaps TRBD1 (6 bases). CDR3 length: 13 residues. The ends were cut back, 4 bases at V and 8 bases at J, with 14 bases in the middle. Germline V gene sequence: CDR1 MNHNS, CDR2 SASEGT. CDR3 nucleotides: TGTGCCAGCAGTGCTCTGGGGGCGCGAGGCTACACCTTC. It encodes CASSALGARGYTF.

To note about this clonotype: This may be a read error, as it is one base from a much larger clone. This rearrangement joins TRBV30 to TRBJ2-1, with TRBD2 identical over 8 bases. The J call may not be correct, given that the DNA end is closer to TRBJ2-7. Per the germline V gene, CDR1 is GTSNPN and CDR2 is SVGIG (reference sequence). The CDR3 spans 14 residues. This chain's CDR3 is CACLVSGGYNEQYF. CDR3 bases: TGTGCCTGCCTAGTGAGCGGGGGATACAATGAGCAGTACTTC.

This clonotype was seen many times. This chain joins TRBV3-1 and TRBJ2-5, with 14 nucleotides matching TRBD2. Trimming removed 6 bases from V and 4 bases from J; junction bases left unmatched: 4. CDR1 and CDR2 (germline): LGHDT, YNNKEL (reference sequence). This CDR3 comprises 15 residues. For the CDR3, the DNA is TGTGCCAGCAGGAAGGGACTAGCGGGAGCAGAGACCCAGTACTTC. Translated, it gives CASRKGLAGAETQYF.

This clonotype has a count of ten or more. The chain carries TRBV7-3 and TRBJ1-1; 8 bases line up with TRBD1. The germline V gene encodes CDR1 SGHTA and CDR2 FQGTGA. V lost 5 bases and J lost 4; bases outside the gene matches: 3. The CDR3 length is 13 residues. In DNA form, the CDR3 reads TGTGCCAGCAGCATTACAGGGGGCACTGAAGCTTTCTTT. Translated: CASSITGGTEAFF.

Many counts were recorded for this clonotype. The rearrangement joins TRBV20-1 to TRBJ2-2; a possible D gene is TRBD1 (5 bases). The germline V and J ends were trimmed by 0 bases and 3 bases, with 11 bases remaining between them. Looked up from germline, CDR1 is DFQATT and CDR2 is SNEGSKA (reference sequence). The CDR3 spans 15 residues. The CDR3 region is CSAREGRSDTGELFF. The CDR3 nucleotides read TGCAGTGCTAGAGAGGGGCGTTCGGACACCGGGGAGCTGTTTTTT.

This clonotype was observed at least ten times. The V call is TRBV20-1, the J call TRBJ2-3; D might be TRBD2 (6 bases). V lost 3 bases, J lost 2 bases, and 24 bases lay in between. CDR3 length: 18 amino acids. From germline, CDR1 is DFQATT and CDR2 SNEGSKA (reference sequence). The CDR3 DNA sequence: TGCAGTGCTAGCGAGTGGGGGGTGGGACTGAGTCCCACAGATACGCAGTATTTT. Translating gives CSASEWGVGLSPTDTQYF.

This clonotype was seen repeatedly, ten times or more. The chain carries TRBV9 and TRBJ2-6; D may correspond to TRBD1 or TRBD2 (5 bases each). Looked up from germline, CDR1 is SGDLS and CDR2 is YYNGEE. The CDR3 spans 18 residues. V was pared by 0 bases and J by 0 bases, with 13 bases between. As DNA, the CDR3 is TGTGCCAGCAGCGTAGGGGGAAGGGGACCCTCTGGGGCCAACGTCCTGACTTTC. Translating gives CASSVGGRGPSGANVLTF.

The chain has TRBV20-1 and TRBJ1-2; no reliable D call. CDR3 length: 13 amino acids. Germline CDR1 and CDR2: DFQATT and SNEGSKA (reference sequence). Trimming took 0 bases from V and 13 from J, leaving 18 bases between them. CDR3 sequence: CSARESVWADPTF. The CDR3 DNA sequence: TGCAGTGCTAGAGAATCCGTCTGGGCAGATCCCACCTTC.

The V call is TRBV20-1, the J call TRBJ1-2; a possible D gene is TRBD1 (5 bases). Germline CDR1 reads DFQATT; CDR2 reads SNEGSKA (reference sequence). Trimming left V 1 base short and J 8 bases short, with 11 bases between. This CDR3 spans 12 amino acids. The CDR3 sequence: CSARVGGLGYTF. CDR3 DNA sequence: TGCAGTGCTAGAGTGGGGGGTTTGGGCTACACCTTC.

This clonotype occurred many times. This rearrangement joins TRBV7-2 to TRBJ2-5; no clear D. Germline-derived CDR1 and CDR2 are SGHTA and FQGNSA. This CDR3 spans 12 amino acids. With 5 bases removed from V and 4 bases from J, the gap between germline ends came to 8 bases. The CDR3 DNA is TGTGCCAGCAGCGGGGTGAGAGAGACCCAGTACTTC. Translation gives CASSGVRETQYF.

This chain joins TRBV14 and TRBJ2-3; 15 bases are shared with TRBD2. Trimming at V came to 4 bases and at J to 9 bases, leaving 5 bases not matched to a gene. This CDR3 is 15 amino acids long. From germline, CDR1 is SGHDN and CDR2 FVKESK. CDR3 amino acids: CASSPTGTSGGTQYF. DNA of the CDR3: TGTGCCAGCAGCCCAACCGGGACTAGCGGGGGGACGCAGTATTTT.

This clonotype was counted at least ten times. J is TRBJ2-7 and V is TRBV6-5; no reliable D call. Germline CDR1 and CDR2: MNHEY and SVGAGI. CDR3 length equals 15 residues. V dropped 0 bases and J dropped 5 bases, with 14 bases sitting between them. The CDR3, as DNA: TGTGCCAGCAGTTACTCGATAGACACAGAACACGAGCAGTACTTC. Translated, it gives CASSYSIDTEHEQYF.

This clonotype was counted ten times or more. This rearrangement joins TRBV7-8 to TRBJ2-6, with TRBD1 identical over 7 bases. Germline assignment: CDR1 SGHVS and CDR2 FQNEAQ. The CDR3 extends over 15 amino acids. V was clipped by 6 bases and J by 4 bases; unmatched bases: 6. The CDR3 loop reads CASREDRSGANVLTF. The CDR3 bases are TGTGCCAGCAGGGAGGACAGGTCCGGGGCCAACGTCCTGACTTTC.

Ten or more counts support this clonotype. CDR3 coding DNA: TGCAGTGCTAAGAGTACTAGCGGGAGGTCCAATGAGCAGTTCTTC. Translated: CSAKSTSGRSNEQFF. The rearrangement uses TRBV20-1 and TRBJ2-1; 12 nucleotides align to TRBD2. Germline CDR1 is DFQATT and CDR2 is SNEGSKA (reference sequence). This CDR3 has 15 amino acids. Trimming at V came to 4 bases and at J to 6 bases, leaving 7 bases not matched to a gene.